The entry below describes one T cell receptor (beta chain). The antigen is undetermined. Germline lookup yields CDR1 MNHEY and CDR2 SMNVEV (reference sequence). The CDR3 covers 14 residues. Trimming cost V 8 bases and J 4 bases, with 17 bases left between them. Produced via immunoSEQ multiplex PCR; TCRdb's table is partial and in-frame only. The table records 120,000 or so clones, 80% of them present only once. This entry belongs to a study of a mutant IDH1 vaccine in newly diagnosed glioma. The sample's time point: week 11, during vaccination. Vaccine doses each comprised 300 ug of mutant IDH1 20-mer peptide, with topical imiquimod. Newly diagnosed WHO grade 3 or 4 IDH1-mutant, ATRX-lost astrocytomas were identified in the donors.

The rearrangement joins TRBV27 to TRBJ1-2; TRBD1 is a possible D gene (6 bases). Sequenced material: PBMCs, taken from a glioma patient whose treatment included an IDH1 peptide vaccine. This clonotype was sampled from a man between 40 and 49 years old with glioma. CDR3 residues: CASQPLQGRYGYTF. DNA for the CDR3: TGTGCCAGCCAACCCCTACAGGGACGCTATGGCTACACCTTC.